The 22 T cell receptor beta chains below all came from one sample that was sequenced in a study of cytomegalovirus exposure and HLA in healthy donors. Using immunoSEQ multiplex PCR, the repertoire was profiled, and TCRdb retains in-frame clones only, with some absent. The sample has under 250,000 clones; 85% to 90% are singletons. Sequencing input: PBMCs. These receptors all stem from a man aged 18 to 29 in good health and CMV-seronegative.

V usage is TRBV5-4 and J usage is TRBJ2-3; TRBD1 agrees at 11 bases. The germline V gene encodes CDR1 SGHNT and CDR2 YYREEE (reference sequence). Trimming removed 3 bases from V and 8 bases from J; junction bases left unmatched: 5. This CDR3 region has 14 residues. For the CDR3, the DNA is TGTGCCAGCAGCTCAGGACAGGGGGCCGGTACGCAGTATTTT. Its protein is CASSSGQGAGTQYF.

The V gene is TRBV29-1, the J gene TRBJ2-7; 11 bases are shared with TRBD2. This CDR3 spans 15 amino acids. Trimming removed 7 bases from V and 2 bases from J; junction bases left unmatched: 10. Looked up from germline, CDR1 is SQVTM and CDR2 is ANQGSEA. This CDR3 reads CSASTGTSGTYEQYF. The CDR3 DNA is TGCAGCGCCTCTACCGGGACTAGCGGAACCTACGAGCAGTACTTC.

V is TRBV28 and J is TRBJ2-4; D might be TRBD2 (6 bases). CDR1 and CDR2 (germline): MDHEN, SYDVKM. This CDR3 contains 14 residues. The germline V and J ends were trimmed by 3 bases and 1 base, with 7 bases remaining between them. CDR3 coding DNA: TGTGCCAGCAGTTTCCGGGGGGCCAAAAACATTCAGTACTTC. It is translated as CASSFRGAKNIQYF.

CDR3 DNA: TGTGCCAGCTCACCAACCGGGGGGGCTCCCTCTGGAAACACCATATATTTT. Translation: CASSPTGGAPSGNTIYF. The chain is built from TRBV18 and TRBJ1-3; D is possibly TRBD1 (6 bases). The CDR3 is 17 amino acids. Germline V gene lookup returns CDR1 KGHSH and CDR2 LQKENI. V lost 2 bases and J 0 bases, leaving 14 bases between the germline ends.

The rearrangement links TRBV9 to TRBJ2-2, with 8 bases lining up with TRBD1. The CDR3 consists of 16 residues. Trimming took 5 bases from V and 1 from J; bases not matched to a gene: 7. Germline V gene data show CDR1 as SGDLS and CDR2 as YYNGEE. CDR3 protein: CASRPGGTGNTGELFF. The CDR3 nucleotides are TGTGCCAGCAGACCTGGGGGGACAGGGAACACCGGGGAGCTGTTTTTT.

The chain links TRBV13 to TRBJ2-7; D is unresolved. Trimming removed 1 base at V and 2 bases at J, with 9 bases between. Germline values: CDR1 PRHDT, CDR2 FYEKMQ (reference sequence). The CDR3 spans 14 residues. The CDR3 coding sequence is TGTGCCAGCAGCTTAGTGGGCCGAGCCTACGAGCAGTACTTC. Translated, it gives CASSLVGRAYEQYF. Looking up the rest from reference TRBV13 and TRBJ2-7 gives the full variable domain: AAGVIQSPRHLIKEKRETATLKCYPIPRHDTVYWYQQGPGQDPQFLISFYEKMQSDKGSIPDRFSAQQFSDYHSELNMSSLELGDSALYFCASSLVGRAYEQYFGPGTRLTVT.

The chain links TRBV5-1 to TRBJ2-2; tentative D call: TRBD1 (5 bases). This CDR3 is 14 amino acids long. CDR1 is SGHRS and CDR2 is YFSETQ in the germline V gene. V lost 7 bases, J lost 3 bases, and 13 bases lay in between. CDR3 residues: CASWGGPDTGELFF. The CDR3, as DNA: TGCGCCAGCTGGGGCGGCCCCGACACCGGGGAGCTGTTTTTT.

This clone appeared once. The chain joins TRBV28 to TRBJ1-6; D not certain. The V end was cut by 3 bases, the J end by 9 bases, with 15 bases between. The CDR3 runs to 15 residues. The germline V gene has CDR1 MDHEN and CDR2 SYDVKM. The CDR3 bases are TGTGCCAGCAGTTTTTATGGAGGGCTGCGTTCACCCCTCCACTTT. Its translation is CASSFYGGLRSPLHF.

Note on this clone: Other DNA sequences in this specimen translate into the identical CDR3. J is TRBJ2-5 and V is TRBV9; 7 bases are a match to TRBD2. V shed 7 bases, J shed 4 bases, and the junction held 7 bases outside the gene matches. CDR3 length: 13 amino acids. CDR1 is SGDLS, CDR2 YYNGEE, per germline. This CDR3 reads CASSVGGGETQYF. The DNA for the CDR3 is TGTGCCAGCTCCGTTGGGGGGGGAGAGACCCAGTACTTC. The entire variable domain, with the rest obtained from reference TRBV9 and TRBJ2-5, is as follows: DSGVTQTPKHLITATGQRVTLRCSPRSGDLSVYWYQQSLDQGLQFLIQYYNGEERAKGNILERFSAQQFPDLHSELNLSSLELGDSALYFCASSVGGGETQYFGPGTRLLVL.

The J gene is TRBJ2-7, the V gene TRBV25-1; 7 bases agree with TRBD2. Germline V gives CDR1 MGHDK, CDR2 SYGVNS. V was pared by 6 bases and J by 0 bases, with 2 bases of the junction left unmatched. CDR3 length equals 13 residues. This CDR3 reads CASRSSGSYEQYF. The CDR3 region has the DNA TGTGCCAGCAGGTCTAGCGGCTCCTACGAGCAGTACTTC.

The rearrangement uses TRBV4-1 and TRBJ2-6; perhaps TRBD2 as D (6 bases). V was shortened by 4 bases and J by 2 bases, with 9 bases between the two germline ends. Germline V gene data show CDR1 as MGHRA and CDR2 as YSYEKL. The length of the CDR3 is 15 residues. For the CDR3, the DNA is TGCGCCAGCAGCCCCCGGGGGACTGGGGCCAACGTCCTGACTTTC. Protein product: CASSPRGTGANVLTF.

The chain combines TRBV9 with TRBJ2-7, with 7 bases identical to TRBD2. The J segment lost 3 bases and the V segment lost 0 bases, leaving 6 bases of the junction unmatched. Germline lookup yields CDR1 SGDLS and CDR2 YYNGEE. This CDR3 comprises 15 residues. In DNA, the CDR3 is TGTGCCAGCAGCGTAGGGCAAGGGAGGGGCTACGAGCAGTACTTC. It specifies CASSVGQGRGYEQYF.

This clone was counted a single time. V usage is TRBV29-1 and J usage is TRBJ2-7; 10 nucleotides align to TRBD1. The CDR3 is made up of 13 amino acids. The ends lost 5 bases at V and 2 bases at J; junction bases unmatched: 3. CDR1 is SQVTM, CDR2 ANQGSEA, per germline. For the CDR3, the DNA is TGCAGCGTTCCGGGACAGGGGACCTACGAGCAGTACTTC. It encodes CSVPGQGTYEQYF.

The genes are TRBV2 and TRBJ2-7, with 7 bases aligning to TRBD1. The CDR3 sequence is 13 residues long. V was pared by 7 bases and J by 4 bases, with 7 bases of the junction left unmatched. The V gene's germline CDR1 is SNHLY and CDR2 FYNNEI. The CDR3 DNA follows: TGTGCCAGCACTGGGACAGTCTATTACGAGCAGTACTTC. This translates into CASTGTVYYEQYF.

The gene calls are TRBV5-6 and TRBJ1-1; D ambiguous. The CDR3 runs 15 residues. Per germline, CDR1 SGHDT and CDR2 YYEEEE. V lost 1 base, J lost 2 bases, and 12 bases lay in between. DNA of the CDR3: TGTGCCAGCAGCTTGTATCGTCGGGGTAACACTGAAGCTTTCTTT. Its protein product is CASSLYRRGNTEAFF.

CDR3 sequence (DNA): TGCGCCAGCAGCCGGACAGGGGACTATGGCTACACCTTC. As protein: CASSRTGDYGYTF. The genes are TRBV4-3 and TRBJ1-2, with TRBD1 matching 9 bases. Germline V CDR1 and CDR2: LGHNA, YSLEER. The CDR3 spans 13 residues. Trimming at V came to 4 bases and at J to 3 bases, leaving 0 bases not matched to a gene.

The chain carries TRBV11-2 and TRBJ1-6; no definite D call. V lost 5 bases and J 7 bases, leaving 15 bases between the germline ends. The CDR3 runs to 15 residues. In germline, CDR1 is SGHAT, CDR2 FQNNGV. The DNA for the CDR3 is TGTGCCAGCAGCAATCGGCGAGACACCAATTCACCCCTCCACTTT. It specifies CASSNRRDTNSPLHF.

This sequence joins TRBV4-1 and TRBJ2-7, with 7 bases aligning to TRBD1. This CDR3 contains 14 residues. The V gene end was trimmed by 5 bases and the J gene end by 6 bases; junction bases not matched to a gene: 10. In germline, CDR1 is MGHRA, CDR2 YSYEKL. CDR3: CASSAPTGSAEQYF. The CDR3 DNA follows: TGCGCCAGCAGCGCCCCGACAGGGTCGGCCGAGCAGTACTTC.

V is TRBV2 and J is TRBJ1-5, with D unresolved. There are 17 residues in the CDR3. Trimming took off 7 bases at V and 0 bases at J, with 19 bases between the two ends. The germline V gene encodes CDR1 SNHLY and CDR2 FYNNEI. The CDR3 sequence: CASINGRRSISNQPQHF. In DNA, the CDR3 is TGTGCCAGCATTAATGGACGGAGGTCAATTAGCAATCAGCCCCAGCATTTT.

The rearrangement links TRBV9 to TRBJ2-1; 10 nucleotides match TRBD1. CDR1 SGDLS and CDR2 YYNGEE come from the germline V gene. CDR3 length: 15 amino acids. The V and J ends lost 2 bases and 9 bases, in that order; junction bases with no gene match: 8. The CDR3 reads CASSVTGGLAGEQFF. DNA for the CDR3: TGTGCCAGCAGCGTGACAGGGGGCCTAGCGGGTGAGCAGTTCTTC.

This clone was observed a few times. In DNA form, the CDR3 reads TGTGCCAGCAGTTTTTGGACAGGAGGATCACCCCTCCACTTT. It codes for CASSFWTGGSPLHF. J is TRBJ1-6 and V is TRBV27, with 7 nucleotides matching TRBD1. In germline, CDR1 is MNHEY, CDR2 SMNVEV (reference sequence). The CDR3 extends over 14 amino acids. The V and J ends lost 3 bases and 10 bases, in that order; junction bases with no gene match: 6.

The chain links TRBV9 to TRBJ1-4; unclear D gene. The germline V and J ends were trimmed by 3 bases and 0 bases, with 6 bases remaining between them. Germline lookup yields CDR1 SGDLS and CDR2 YYNGEE. The CDR3 consists of 14 residues. This chain's CDR3 is CASSGHSTNEKLFF. Here the CDR3 DNA reads TGTGCCAGCAGCGGACATTCAACTAATGAAAAACTGTTTTTT.